This TCR beta chain appears in the sequencing data of a study of CD8 T cells in Susac syndrome. Random-hexamer reverse transcription was applied to roughly 0.5 to 1 ug RNA. Amplification of the TCR beta CDR3 was carried out by immunoSEQ multiplex PCR, which spanned a total of 54 Vbeta and 13 Jbeta segments. TCRdb reprocessed the immunoSEQ multiplex PCR reads with MiXCR, giving one entry per CDR3 protein. The table has about 250,000 distinct CDR3 sequences, 93% seen once. Whole-study findings and limits: The authors acknowledged that the study's TCR sequencing and HLA analysis involved relatively few individuals.

As for this clonotype: Its antigen remains unidentified.

Blood CD8+ and CD4+ T cells underwent high-throughput TCR beta sequencing. The CD8+ and CD4+ T cells were isolated magnetically using a negative isolation approach, whereas the TEMRA cells were enriched by FACS. V trimming: 1 base; J trimming: 10 bases; junction bases outside the gene matches: 7. Germline CDR1 is SGHRS and CDR2 is YFSETQ. The CDR3 consists of 14 residues. This TCR came from a human donor with multiple sclerosis. Material: CD4+ T cells from PBMCs. V gene TRBV5-1 combines with J gene TRBJ1-4; 7 positions match TRBD1. CDR3 nucleotide sequence: TGCGCCAGCAGCTTGTCGGTTGACAGGGCAAAACTGTTTTTT. It encodes CASSLSVDRAKLFF.